This entry lists 13 T cell receptor beta chains sequenced from one sample in a study of T cells in Graves' hyperthyroidism and ophthalmopathy. Amplification of TCR beta CDR3 regions was performed using RNA transcripts as template. The HTBI primer set was used in a first-round RT-PCR of the TCR CDR3. TCRdb itself ran the multiplex PCR reads through MiXCR, one entry per CDR3 protein. The repertoire holds a few hundred thousand distinct CDR3 sequences, with roughly 46% as singletons. Sequencing input: peripheral blood or thyroid tissue (not recorded which). The receptors originated from a woman between 18 and 29 years old with Graves' hyperthyroidism.

In this sample, this clonotype turned up many times. The J gene is TRBJ2-7, the V gene TRBV7-9; TRBD1 matches at 7 bases. Germline V gene sequence: CDR1 SEHNR, CDR2 FQNEAQ (reference sequence). The CDR3 runs 14 residues. With 4 bases clipped from V and 3 bases from J, the junction kept 6 bases outside the gene matches. CDR3 DNA: TGTGCCAGCAGCTGGACAGGTGGGAGCTACGAGCAGTACTTC. It codes for CASSWTGGSYEQYF.

This clonotype was picked up many times. The V call is TRBV20-1, the J call TRBJ1-4, with a weak D call TRBD1 (5 bases). CDR3 length equals 14 residues. Germline CDR1 DFQATT, CDR2 SNEGSKA (reference sequence). V lost 3 bases and J 2 bases, leaving 10 bases between the germline ends. CDR3 sequence: CSARSRVTNEKLFF. For the CDR3, the DNA is TGCAGTGCTAGGAGCAGGGTCACTAATGAAAAACTGTTTTTT.

The table lists this clonotype with many counts. The J gene is TRBJ2-6, the V gene TRBV3-1, with 8 nucleotides matching TRBD1. The CDR3 loop spans 18 amino acids. CDR1 LGHDT and CDR2 YNNKEL come from the germline V gene (reference sequence). J lost 0 bases, V lost 2 bases, and 6 bases had no gene match. As DNA, the CDR3 is TGTGCCAGCAGCCAACTTGGACAGGGAATCTCTGGGGCCAACGTCCTGACTTTC. Protein: CASSQLGQGISGANVLTF.

On this clonotype itself: Since a much larger clone is just one base distant, this may be a read error. The J gene is TRBJ2-7, the V gene TRBV4-1; 8 bases map to TRBD2. The CDR3 runs 15 residues. Germline V gene sequence: CDR1 MGHRA, CDR2 YSYEKL. V lost 5 bases, J lost 5 bases, and 11 bases stayed unmatched. Written as DNA, the CDR3 is TGCGCCAGCAGCAACGAGCAGCGGGAGTTCAACGAGCAGTACTTC. The encoded protein is CASSNEQREFNEQYF.

Details on this clonotype: Possible read error: a much larger clone is one base away. V and J are TRBV12-1 and TRBJ2-5; TRBD2, the D gene given by the table, was not confirmed from the DNA. TRBV12-1 is reported as a pseudogene. CDR3 length: 17 residues. CDR3 residues: CASSKTPRLADQETQYF. CDR3 sequence (DNA): TGTGCCAGCAGCAAGACACCAAGACTAGCGGATCAAGAGACCCAGTACTTC.

The chain has TRBV6-1 and TRBJ2-7; D not resolved. The CDR3 loop spans 14 amino acids. Per the germline V gene, CDR1 is MNHNS and CDR2 is SASEGT. Trimming removed 0 bases from V and 3 bases from J, with 9 bases in between. DNA of the CDR3: TGTGCCAGCAGTGAAGCGCTCGGATTCTACGAGCAGTACTTC. Encoded protein: CASSEALGFYEQYF.

This clonotype was counted ten times or more. The V and J genes are TRBV29-1 and TRBJ1-2; possible D gene TRBD1, 5 bases. CDR3 size: 13 residues. Germline lookup yields CDR1 SQVTM and CDR2 ANQGSEA. V lost 0 bases and J 6 bases, leaving 11 bases between the germline ends. CDR3 residues: CSVEDRGPDGYTF. As DNA, the CDR3 is TGCAGCGTTGAAGATAGGGGCCCGGATGGCTACACCTTC.

The chain is built from TRBV2 and TRBJ2-1; D perhaps matches TRBD2 (6 bases). CDR1 is SNHLY, CDR2 FYNNEI, per germline. V lost 7 bases and J lost 5, with 15 bases in between. This CDR3 region has 14 residues. CDR3 bases: TGTGCCAGCACTGCCCCCGGGAGCGACAATGAGCAGTTCTTC. Translation: CASTAPGSDNEQFF.

As DNA, the CDR3 is TGCAGTGCTAGAGGAAGACTAGCGGGAGTCCTAGGAGATACGCAGTATTTT. Translated: CSARGRLAGVLGDTQYF. This rearrangement joins TRBV20-1 to TRBJ2-3; 12 nucleotides match TRBD2. In germline, CDR1 is DFQATT, CDR2 SNEGSKA (reference sequence). The CDR3 has 17 residues. V lost 1 base to trimming and J lost 5 bases; unmatched junction nucleotides: 10.

Ten or more counts support this clonotype. V gene TRBV5-8 combines with J gene TRBJ2-7; D gene uncertain. Germline lookup yields CDR1 SGHTS and CDR2 YDEGEE. V was clipped by 0 bases and J by 3 bases, with 13 bases between them. This CDR3 comprises 15 residues. The CDR3 DNA follows: TGTGCCAGCAGCTTGGGGCAGGTAGTTGACTACGAGCAGTACTTC. Residues: CASSLGQVVDYEQYF.

V usage is TRBV29-1 and J usage is TRBJ1-2; 9 bases agree with TRBD1. Germline assignment: CDR1 SQVTM and CDR2 ANQGSEA. The CDR3 spans 12 residues. The V gene end was trimmed by 7 bases and the J gene end by 5 bases; junction bases not matched to a gene: 5. This CDR3 is CSAAGTGYGYTF. The CDR3 bases are TGCAGCGCCGCCGGGACAGGGTATGGCTACACCTTC. Drawing the rest from reference TRBV29-1 and TRBJ1-2, the complete variable domain is SAVISQKPSRDICQRGTSLTIQCQVDSQVTMMFWYRQQPGQSLTLIATANQGSEATYESGFVIDKFPISRPNLTFSTLTVSNMSPEDSSIYLCSAAGTGYGYTFGSGTRLTVV.

As for this clonotype: One base away lies a much larger clone, so this may be a sequencing read error. V usage is TRBV29-1 and J usage is TRBJ2-2; the D is unclear. Germline values: CDR1 SQVTM, CDR2 ANQGSEA. V was pared by 3 bases and J by 8 bases, with 19 bases between. This CDR3 is built from 15 residues. CDR3 loop: CSVETRAPPTGELFF. As DNA, the CDR3 is TGCAGCGTTGAGACAAGGGCCCCCCCGACTGGGGAGCTGTTTTTT.

Comment on this clonotype: A much larger clone lies one base from this, so it may be a read error. This sequence joins TRBV6-5 and TRBJ1-5; D not resolved. V was pared by 2 bases and J by 7 bases, with 9 bases between. This CDR3 contains 13 residues. CDR1 MNHEY and CDR2 SVGAGI come from the germline V gene. The CDR3 DNA sequence: TGTGCCAGCAGTTACCCATCCCGGCAGCCCCAGCATTTT. Its protein product is CASSYPSRQPQHF.